This T cell receptor (beta chain) originates from a study of shared clonotypes between healthy human individuals. CDR1 and CDR2 from the germline V gene are MNHEY and SMNVEV (reference sequence). The CDR3 extends over 14 amino acids. The V end was cut by 0 bases, the J end by 15 bases, with 18 bases between. Repertoires were generated with immunoSEQ multiplex PCR, while TCRdb's copy carries only in-frame clones and drops some. The data show about 700,000 clones, with 92% seen just once and about a quarter held by the top ten. The naive CD8 population came from CD45RO-negative cells selected for CCR7, without terminally differentiated effector memory CD45RA+ cells.

The V gene is TRBV27, the J gene TRBJ2-1; D possibly corresponds to TRBD2 (6 bases). This sequence originates from a man aged 25-45 years in good health. The specimen was naive CD8+ T cells sorted from blood. In nucleotides, the CDR3 is TGTGCCAGCAGTTTATCTCCTCGGAGCGGGTGGGGGTTCTTC. The encoded protein is CASSLSPRSGWGFF.